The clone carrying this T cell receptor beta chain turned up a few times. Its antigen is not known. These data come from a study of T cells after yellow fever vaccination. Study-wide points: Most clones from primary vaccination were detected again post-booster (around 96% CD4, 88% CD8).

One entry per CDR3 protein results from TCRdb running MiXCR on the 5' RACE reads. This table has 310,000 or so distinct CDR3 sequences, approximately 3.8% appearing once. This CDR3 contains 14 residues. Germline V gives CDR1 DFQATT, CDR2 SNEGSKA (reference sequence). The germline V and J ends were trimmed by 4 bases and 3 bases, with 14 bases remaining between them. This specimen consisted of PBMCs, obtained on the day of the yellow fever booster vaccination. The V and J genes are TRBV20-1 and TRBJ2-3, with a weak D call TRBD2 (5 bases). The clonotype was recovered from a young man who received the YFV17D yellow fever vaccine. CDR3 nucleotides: TGCAGTGCTACCTCTGCGGGTCCGACAGATACGCAGTATTTT. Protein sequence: CSATSAGPTDTQYF.